This T cell receptor beta chain is drawn from a study of T cell repertoires in cytomegalovirus infection. About the research overall: Used in the study were CMV epitopes, some recently identified and HLA-C-restricted, others well-studied and HLA-B-restricted. TCR beta signatures that were public indicated CMV infection and matching HLA type.

With regard to this clonotype: Its antigen remains unknown.

V lost 6 bases, J lost 10 bases, and 21 bases lay in between. This CDR3 is 15 amino acids long. CDR1 is MDHEN, CDR2 SYDVKM, per germline. General study findings and limits: Cumulative frequency (of public TCR beta family members) identified carriers of CMV plus the relevant HLA. The ex vivo response was dominated by HLA-C-restricted CMV-specific TCR beta clonotypes.

Using its own MiXCR run on the reads, TCRdb lists one record per CDR3 protein. Of 250,000 to 400,000 distinct CDR3 sequences listed, just under 25% are singletons. Sequencing used cultured PBMCs, obtained from culture after CMV antigen stimulation. The chain combines TRBV28 with TRBJ1-4; no clear D. This sequence was found in a human donor in good health (CMV status not recorded). Some clones in this sample may be carry-over from other donors' samples. The CDR3 here is CASSPPVVESGKLFF. The CDR3 region has the DNA TGTGCCAGCAGCCCTCCCGTAGTTGAGTCCGGAAAACTGTTTTTT.